A single sample is the source of the 27 T cell receptor beta chains below, sequenced in a study of T cell repertoires in cytomegalovirus infection. Each CDR3 protein gets one entry after TCRdb re-called the reads with MiXCR. The sample includes roughly 140,000 distinct CDR3 sequences, 23% of them seen just once. Source material: PBMCs. The receptor source for this set is a human donor in good health (CMV status not recorded). Some clones in this sample may be carry-over from other donors' samples.

This clonotype occurred a few times. This sequence joins TRBV7-9 and TRBJ2-7, with D possibly TRBD2 on 6 matching bases. Trimming took off 4 bases at V and 5 bases at J, with 6 bases between the two ends. CDR3 length: 11 residues. CDR1 and CDR2 from the germline V gene are SEHNR and FQNEAQ (reference sequence). The CDR3 spells CASSWGDEQYF. The CDR3 DNA is TGTGCCAGCAGCTGGGGGGACGAGCAGTACTTC.

This clonotype was seen ten or more times. V and J are TRBV7-9 and TRBJ2-7, with TRBD2 identical over 12 bases. This CDR3 region has 14 residues. Germline V gene sequence: CDR1 SEHNR, CDR2 FQNEAQ (reference sequence). Trimming removed 4 bases from V and 2 bases from J; junction bases left unmatched: 0. CDR3 sequence: CASSSSGRAYEQYF. The CDR3 DNA reads as TGTGCCAGCAGCTCTAGCGGGAGGGCCTACGAGCAGTACTTC. Full variable domain (outside the CDR3, taken from reference TRBV7-9 and TRBJ2-7): DTGVSQNPRHKITKRGQNVTFRCDPISEHNRLYWYRQTLGQGPEFLTYFQNEAQLEKSRLLSDRFSAERPKGSFSTLEIQRTEQGDSAMYLCASSSSGRAYEQYFGPGTRLTVT.

This clonotype was seen at least ten times. The rearrangement uses TRBV28 and TRBJ1-5, with a tentative D call TRBD1 (5 bases). Germline V lookup: CDR1 MDHEN, CDR2 SYDVKM. The CDR3 consists of 14 residues. Trimming stripped 4 bases from V and 4 bases from J, with 11 bases between. The CDR3 reads CASSWRDPNQPQHF. The CDR3 DNA reads as TGTGCCAGCAGTTGGAGGGACCCAAATCAGCCCCAGCATTTT.

This clonotype was detected only a few times. The chain employs TRBV19 and TRBJ2-7, with D possibly called TRBD1 or TRBD2 (5 bases each). Trimming cost V 4 bases and J 0 bases, with 13 bases left between them. The CDR3 totals 15 residues. Germline values: CDR1 LNHDA, CDR2 SQIVND (reference sequence). The CDR3 DNA reads as TGTGCCAGTAGTAAATCCGGGACGGCCTCCTACGAGCAGTACTTC. Its translation: CASSKSGTASYEQYF.

Regarding this clonotype: The junction differs from germline at one of its ends, possibly a read error. V is TRBV28 and J is TRBJ1-6, with D unresolved. The CDR3 runs to 13 residues. The germline CDR1 and CDR2 sequences are MDHEN and SYDVKM. DNA for the CDR3: TGTGCCACCAGTCGCGAGGGTAATTCACCCCTCCACTTT. This translates into CATSREGNSPLHF.

The table lists this clonotype with many counts. The chain recombines TRBV12-3 or TRBV12-4 with TRBJ2-2, with D possibly being TRBD2 (7 bases). V lost 5 bases to trimming and J lost 2 bases, with 18 bases between them. The CDR3 totals 17 residues. This CDR3 reads CASSHWGGDINTGELFF. Here the CDR3 DNA reads TGTGCCAGCAGTCATTGGGGGGGGGACATTAACACCGGGGAGCTGTTTTTT.

A few counts support this clonotype. The V gene is TRBV28, the J gene TRBJ1-5, with a tentative D call TRBD1 (5 bases). The CDR3 extends over 16 amino acids. The V gene lost 6 bases and the J gene lost 3 bases, with 18 bases spanning the gap. Germline lookup yields CDR1 MDHEN and CDR2 SYDVKM. DNA for the CDR3: TGTGCCAGCAGGGGGGTGGTTGGGCCCCCCAATCAGCCCCAGCATTTT. It codes for CASRGVVGPPNQPQHF.

Ten or more counts support this clonotype. The chain has TRBV7-2 and TRBJ2-7; 7 bases line up with TRBD1. Germline V lookup: CDR1 SGHTA, CDR2 FQGNSA. This CDR3 region has 13 residues. Trimming cost V 5 bases and J 2 bases; bases outside gene matches: 3. The CDR3 DNA is TGTGCCAGCAGCCAGGGACAGACCTACGAGCAGTACTTC. It encodes CASSQGQTYEQYF.

V and J are TRBV7-2 and TRBJ2-3; the D gene is possibly TRBD2 (6 bases). Germline CDR1 is SGHTA and CDR2 is FQGNSA. The V gene lost 2 bases and the J gene lost 0 bases, with 18 bases spanning the gap. This CDR3 has 18 residues. CDR3 in DNA: TGTGCCAGCAGCTTAAGTAGCGGATCCCGGATAAGCACAGATACGCAGTATTTT. The encoded protein is CASSLSSGSRISTDTQYF.

The CDR3 DNA reads TGTGCCAGCACTCCTTTGAGGGTAAACACTGAAGCTTTCTTT. Encoded protein: CASTPLRVNTEAFF. V is TRBV12-3 or TRBV12-4 and J is TRBJ1-1, with D unclear. Trimming removed 7 bases from V and 2 bases from J, with 14 bases in between. CDR3 size: 14 residues.

The table lists this clonotype with many counts. In nucleotides, the CDR3 is TGTGCCAGTGGTTTAACCCCGAACACTGAAGCTTTCTTT. This translates into CASGLTPNTEAFF. J is TRBJ1-1 and V is TRBV19; D not resolved. This CDR3 region has 13 residues. Germline V gene lookup returns CDR1 LNHDA and CDR2 SQIVND (reference sequence). The V end was cut by 8 bases, the J end by 1 base, with 11 bases between.

This clonotype was seen only a few times. V usage is TRBV28 and J usage is TRBJ2-7; 9 nucleotides line up with TRBD2. The germline V gene encodes CDR1 MDHEN and CDR2 SYDVKM. V shed 1 base, J shed 3 bases, and the junction held 10 bases outside the gene matches. The CDR3 has 17 residues. The CDR3 loop is CASSLSRLAEGYYEQYF. The CDR3 nucleotides are TGTGCCAGCAGTTTATCCCGACTAGCGGAGGGCTACTACGAGCAGTACTTC. The complete variable domain, with remaining parts taken from reference TRBV28 and TRBJ2-7, reads DVKVTQSSRYLVKRTGEKVFLECVQDMDHENMFWYRQDPGLGLRLIYFSYDVKMKEKGDIPEGYSVSREKKERFSLILESASTNQTSMYLCASSLSRLAEGYYEQYFGPGTRLTVT.

The CDR3 DNA reads TGTGCCAGCAAATCAGGGGAGGGGTCGGGCACAGATACGCAGTATTTT. It encodes CASKSGEGSGTDTQYF. J is TRBJ2-3 and V is TRBV6-1; a weak D match, TRBD2 (7 bases). Per germline, CDR1 MNHNS and CDR2 SASEGT. V was pared by 7 bases and J by 1 base, with 18 bases between. The CDR3 has 16 amino acids.

CDR3 sequence: CASSYSAGIVETQYF. The CDR3 DNA follows: TGTGCCAGCAGTTACTCGGCGGGAATCGTAGAGACCCAGTACTTC. The chain links TRBV6-5 to TRBJ2-5, with TRBD2 as a possible D gene (6 bases). Germline V gene data show CDR1 as MNHEY and CDR2 as SVGAGI. The CDR3 is 15 amino acids. The V gene lost 0 bases and the J gene lost 4 bases, with 12 bases spanning the gap.

This chain joins TRBV7-2 and TRBJ2-3; D call uncertain. The germline V gene encodes CDR1 SGHTA and CDR2 FQGNSA. Trimming took off 6 bases at V and 2 bases at J, with 12 bases between the two ends. The CDR3 spans 14 residues. The CDR3 bases are TGTGCCAGCAGTTCCTGGGCTACCACAGATACGCAGTATTTT. Protein product: CASSSWATTDTQYF.

CDR3 DNA sequence: TGCAGTGCTAGCGATCTCGGAGAAGCTTTCTTT. It specifies CSASDLGEAFF. The chain employs TRBV20-1 and TRBJ1-1, with unresolved D. The CDR3 sequence is 11 residues long. Trimming shortened V by 3 bases and J by 8 bases, and 10 bases separated the two germline ends. CDR1 and CDR2 from the germline V gene are DFQATT and SNEGSKA (reference sequence).

In this sample, this clonotype turned up a few times. The rearrangement joins TRBV29-1 to TRBJ2-3; D possibly corresponds to TRBD1 (6 bases). CDR3 length: 13 residues. Trimming left V 6 bases short and J 1 base short, with 11 bases between. The germline CDR1 and CDR2 sequences are SQVTM and ANQGSEA. CDR3 region: CSVRTAGTDTQYF. Written as DNA, the CDR3 is TGCAGCGTGAGGACAGCCGGCACAGATACGCAGTATTTT.

Points on this clonotype: One base away lies a much larger clone, so this may be a sequencing read error. The genes are TRBV7-3 and TRBJ2-3; no clear D. The ends were cut back, 2 bases at V and 2 bases at J, with 8 bases in the middle. CDR1 is SGHTA, CDR2 FQGTGA, per germline. This CDR3 contains 14 residues. The CDR3 region is CASSLRHTTDTQYF. Written as DNA, the CDR3 is TGTGCCAGCAGCTTACGCCATACCACAGATACGCAGTATTTT.

The chain is built from TRBV25-1 and TRBJ1-3; 9 nucleotides line up with TRBD1. Germline loops: CDR1 MGHDK, CDR2 SYGVNS. J was trimmed by 4 bases and V by 1 base; bases with no gene match: 2. The CDR3 is made up of 15 amino acids. The CDR3: CASSESGTGGNTIYF. In nucleotides, the CDR3 is TGTGCCAGCAGTGAATCCGGGACAGGGGGAAACACCATATATTTT.

The rearrangement links TRBV28 to TRBJ2-1, with D possibly matching TRBD1 (7 bases). This CDR3 region has 15 residues. The germline V gene has CDR1 MDHEN and CDR2 SYDVKM. The germline V and J ends were trimmed by 6 bases and 8 bases, with 20 bases remaining between them. The CDR3 loop reads CASSSRGEERDEQFF. The CDR3 nucleotides are TGTGCCAGCAGCAGCAGGGGGGAAGAGAGAGATGAGCAGTTCTTC.

With respect to this clonotype: A much larger clone is a single base away; this may be a read error. The chain links TRBV10-3 to TRBJ2-7; unclear D gene. Germline V lookup: CDR1 ENHRY, CDR2 SYGVKD. This CDR3 is built from 13 residues. The CDR3 DNA follows: TGTCCCATCATGGACGGCAGCTCCTACGAGCAGTACTTC. Its translation is CPIMDGSSYEQYF.

The sample holds a few counts of this clonotype. The chain employs TRBV7-8 and TRBJ2-7, with no clear D. Trimming shortened V by 1 base and J by 0 bases, and 13 bases separated the two germline ends. Germline V lookup: CDR1 SGHVS, CDR2 FQNEAQ. The CDR3 totals 16 residues. Here the CDR3 DNA reads TGTGCCAGCAGCTTAGTGATCCGGCCCTCCTCCTACGAGCAGTACTTC. Its translation: CASSLVIRPSSYEQYF.

The V gene is TRBV7-9, the J gene TRBJ2-2; TRBD1 aligns across 8 bases. V lost 3 bases and J lost 0; bases outside the gene matches: 3. Germline CDR1 is SEHNR and CDR2 is FQNEAQ (reference sequence). The CDR3 spans 16 residues. In DNA form, the CDR3 reads TGTGCCAGCAGCTTGGGGGGACAGGCGAACACCGGGGAGCTGTTTTTT. It specifies CASSLGGQANTGELFF.

This chain joins TRBV28 and TRBJ1-4; D gene uncertain. The germline gives CDR1 MDHEN, CDR2 SYDVKM. This CDR3 region has 14 residues. The V gene lost 5 bases and the J gene lost 0 bases, with 7 bases spanning the gap. For the CDR3, the DNA is TGTGCCAGCAGTATACCTGCAACTAATGAAAAACTGTTTTTT. Translating gives CASSIPATNEKLFF. Using reference TRBV28 and TRBJ1-4 for the parts outside the CDR3, the full variable domain is DVKVTQSSRYLVKRTGEKVFLECVQDMDHENMFWYRQDPGLGLRLIYFSYDVKMKEKGDIPEGYSVSREKKERFSLILESASTNQTSMYLCASSIPATNEKLFFGSGTQLSVL.

The rearrangement joins TRBV4-3 to TRBJ2-1; 7 bases fit TRBD2. Trimming cost V 0 bases and J 3 bases; bases outside gene matches: 8. The CDR3 loop spans 17 amino acids. Germline assignment: CDR1 LGHNA and CDR2 YSLEER. The CDR3 region has the DNA TGCGCCAGCAGCCAAGATCCGGGGACTACCCTCTACAATGAGCAGTTCTTC. This encodes CASSQDPGTTLYNEQFF.

This clonotype has just a few counts. V is TRBV25-1 and J is TRBJ2-7, with 9 bases that match TRBD2. Germline lookup yields CDR1 MGHDK and CDR2 SYGVNS. This CDR3 region has 14 residues. V was pared by 4 bases and J by 4 bases, with 5 bases of the junction left unmatched. CDR3 loop: CASSGVAGDYEQYF. CDR3 bases: TGTGCCAGCAGTGGAGTAGCGGGGGATTACGAGCAGTACTTC.

This clonotype has ten or more counts. V gene TRBV7-6 combines with J gene TRBJ2-7; D is tentatively TRBD1 or TRBD2 (5 bases each). The ends were cut back, 4 bases at V and 6 bases at J, with 13 bases in the middle. Looked up from germline, CDR1 is SGHVS and CDR2 is FNYEAQ. CDR3 length equals 13 residues. The CDR3 nucleotides are TGTGCCAGCAGCTGGGACGACAGCCTCGAGCAGTACTTC. Translation gives CASSWDDSLEQYF.